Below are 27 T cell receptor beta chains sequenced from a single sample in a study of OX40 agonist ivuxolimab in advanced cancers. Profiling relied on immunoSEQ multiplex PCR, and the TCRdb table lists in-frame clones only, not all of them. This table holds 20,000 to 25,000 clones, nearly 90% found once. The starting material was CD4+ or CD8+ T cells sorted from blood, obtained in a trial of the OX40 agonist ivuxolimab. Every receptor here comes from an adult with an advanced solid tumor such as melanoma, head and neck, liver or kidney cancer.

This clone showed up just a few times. DNA of the CDR3: TGCGCCAGCAGCCAAGATTTGGGCCGGACAGACAACACCGGGGAGCTGTTTTTT. It encodes CASSQDLGRTDNTGELFF. V is TRBV4-1 and J is TRBJ2-2, with D possibly matching TRBD1 (6 bases). The germline V gene has CDR1 MGHRA and CDR2 YSYEKL. Trimming took 0 bases from V and 2 from J, leaving 16 bases between them. The CDR3 extends over 18 amino acids.

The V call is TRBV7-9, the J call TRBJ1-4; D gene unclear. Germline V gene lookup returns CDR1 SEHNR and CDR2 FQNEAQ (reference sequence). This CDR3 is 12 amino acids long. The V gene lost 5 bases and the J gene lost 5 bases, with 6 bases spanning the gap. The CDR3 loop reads CASSLQNEKLFF. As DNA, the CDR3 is TGTGCCAGCAGCCTCCAGAATGAAAAACTGTTTTTT.

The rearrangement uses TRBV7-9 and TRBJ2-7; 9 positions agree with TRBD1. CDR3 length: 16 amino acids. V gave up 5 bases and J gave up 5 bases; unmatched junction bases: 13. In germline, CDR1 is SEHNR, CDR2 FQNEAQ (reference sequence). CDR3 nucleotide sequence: TGTGCCAGCAGCCCCCAGACCGGGACAGGGTCCCACGAGCAGTACTTC. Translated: CASSPQTGTGSHEQYF.

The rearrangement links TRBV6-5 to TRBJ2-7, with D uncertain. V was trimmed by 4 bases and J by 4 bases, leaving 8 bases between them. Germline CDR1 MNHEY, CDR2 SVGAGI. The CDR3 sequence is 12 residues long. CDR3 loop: CASSWATYEQYF. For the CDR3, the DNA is TGTGCCAGCAGTTGGGCGACGTACGAGCAGTACTTC.

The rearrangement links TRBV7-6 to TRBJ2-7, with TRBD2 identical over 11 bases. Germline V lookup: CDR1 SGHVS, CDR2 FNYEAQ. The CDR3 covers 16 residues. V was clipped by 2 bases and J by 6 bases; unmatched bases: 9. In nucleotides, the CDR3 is TGTGCCAGCAGCTTAACTAGCGGGAGCTTCAGTCCCGAGCAGTACTTC. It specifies CASSLTSGSFSPEQYF.

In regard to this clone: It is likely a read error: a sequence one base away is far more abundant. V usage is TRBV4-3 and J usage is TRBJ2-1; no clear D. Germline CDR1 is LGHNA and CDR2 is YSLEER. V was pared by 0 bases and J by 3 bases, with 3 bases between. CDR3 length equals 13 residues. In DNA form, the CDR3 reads TGCGCCAGCAGCCAAGATTACTACAATGAGCAGTTCTTC. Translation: CASSQDYYNEQFF.

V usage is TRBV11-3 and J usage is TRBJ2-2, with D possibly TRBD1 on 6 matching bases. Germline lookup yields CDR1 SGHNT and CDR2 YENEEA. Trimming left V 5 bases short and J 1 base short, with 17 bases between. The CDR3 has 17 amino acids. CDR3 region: CASSPDPDSGNTGELFF. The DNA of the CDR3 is TGTGCCAGCAGCCCCGATCCGGACAGCGGGAACACCGGGGAGCTGTTTTTT. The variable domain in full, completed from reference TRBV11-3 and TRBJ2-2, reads EAGVVQSPRYKIIEKKQPVAFWCNPISGHNTLYWYLQNLGQGPELLIRYENEEAVDDSQLPKDRFSAERLKGVDSTLKIQPAELGDSAVYLCASSPDPDSGNTGELFFGEGSRLTVL.

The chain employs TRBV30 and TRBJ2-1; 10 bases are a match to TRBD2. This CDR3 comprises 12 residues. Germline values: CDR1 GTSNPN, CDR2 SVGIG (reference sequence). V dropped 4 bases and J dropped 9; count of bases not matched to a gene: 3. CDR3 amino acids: CAWNVAGGEQFF. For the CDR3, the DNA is TGTGCCTGGAATGTAGCGGGAGGTGAGCAGTTCTTC.

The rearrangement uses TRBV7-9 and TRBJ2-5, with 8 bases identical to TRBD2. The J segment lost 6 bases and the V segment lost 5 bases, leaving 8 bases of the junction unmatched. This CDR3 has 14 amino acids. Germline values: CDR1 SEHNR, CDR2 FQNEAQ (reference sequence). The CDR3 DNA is TGTGCCAGCAGCCTCACCGGGGGGGAAAAGACCCAGTACTTC. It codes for CASSLTGGEKTQYF.

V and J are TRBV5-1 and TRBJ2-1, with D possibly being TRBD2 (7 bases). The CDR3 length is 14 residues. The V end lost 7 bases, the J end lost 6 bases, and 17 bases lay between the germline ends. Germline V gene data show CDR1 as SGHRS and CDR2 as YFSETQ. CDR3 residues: CASPVGGRLNEQFF. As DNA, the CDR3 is TGCGCCAGCCCGGTCGGGGGGCGGCTCAATGAGCAGTTCTTC. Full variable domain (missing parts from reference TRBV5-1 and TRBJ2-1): KAGVTQTPRYLIKTRGQQVTLSCSPISGHRSVSWYQQTPGQGLQFLFEYFSETQRNKGNFPGRFSGRQFSNSRSEMNVSTLELGDSALYLCASPVGGRLNEQFFGPGTRLTVL.

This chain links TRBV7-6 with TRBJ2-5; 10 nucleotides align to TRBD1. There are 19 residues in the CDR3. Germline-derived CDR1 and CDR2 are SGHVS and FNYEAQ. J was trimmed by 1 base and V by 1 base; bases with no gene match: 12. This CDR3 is CASSLDDGTGALGQETQYF. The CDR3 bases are TGTGCCAGCAGCTTAGACGATGGGACAGGGGCTTTGGGCCAAGAGACCCAGTACTTC.

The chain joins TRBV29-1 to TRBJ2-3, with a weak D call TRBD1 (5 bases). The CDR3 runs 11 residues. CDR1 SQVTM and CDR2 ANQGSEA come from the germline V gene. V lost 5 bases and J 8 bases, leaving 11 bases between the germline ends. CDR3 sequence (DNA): TGCAGCGTTCCGAAAGGGGCTACGCAGTATTTT. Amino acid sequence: CSVPKGATQYF.

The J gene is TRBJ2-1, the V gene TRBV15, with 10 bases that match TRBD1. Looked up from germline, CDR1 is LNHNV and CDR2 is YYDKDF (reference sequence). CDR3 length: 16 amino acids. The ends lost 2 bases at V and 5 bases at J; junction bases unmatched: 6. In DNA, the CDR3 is TGTGCCACCAGCAGACGGACAGGGGGAGTGCACAATGAGCAGTTCTTC. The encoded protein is CATSRRTGGVHNEQFF.

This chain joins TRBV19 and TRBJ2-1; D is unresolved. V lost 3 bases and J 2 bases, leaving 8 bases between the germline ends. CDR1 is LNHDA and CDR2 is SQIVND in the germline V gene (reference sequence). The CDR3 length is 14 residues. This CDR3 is CASSIGLAYNEQFF. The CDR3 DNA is TGTGCCAGTAGTATTGGGCTAGCCTACAATGAGCAGTTCTTC.

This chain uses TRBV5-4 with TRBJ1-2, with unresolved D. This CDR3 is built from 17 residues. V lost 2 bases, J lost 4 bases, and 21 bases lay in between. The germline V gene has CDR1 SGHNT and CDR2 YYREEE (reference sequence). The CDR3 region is CASSFGPDVGTAYGYTF. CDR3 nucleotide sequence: TGTGCCAGCAGCTTCGGACCTGACGTGGGAACTGCCTATGGCTACACCTTC.

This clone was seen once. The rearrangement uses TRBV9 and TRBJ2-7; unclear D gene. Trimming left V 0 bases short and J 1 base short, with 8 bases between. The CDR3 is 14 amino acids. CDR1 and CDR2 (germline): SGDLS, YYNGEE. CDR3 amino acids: CASSVATESYEQYF. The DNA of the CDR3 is TGTGCCAGCAGCGTAGCGACGGAATCCTACGAGCAGTACTTC.

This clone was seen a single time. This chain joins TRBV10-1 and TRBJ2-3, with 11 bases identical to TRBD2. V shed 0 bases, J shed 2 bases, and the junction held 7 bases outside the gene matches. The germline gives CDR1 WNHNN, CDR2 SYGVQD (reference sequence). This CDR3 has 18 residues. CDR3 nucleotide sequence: TGCGCCAGCAGTGAGTCGGGGGGGACTAGCGGAGACACAGATACGCAGTATTTT. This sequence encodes CASSESGGTSGDTDTQYF.

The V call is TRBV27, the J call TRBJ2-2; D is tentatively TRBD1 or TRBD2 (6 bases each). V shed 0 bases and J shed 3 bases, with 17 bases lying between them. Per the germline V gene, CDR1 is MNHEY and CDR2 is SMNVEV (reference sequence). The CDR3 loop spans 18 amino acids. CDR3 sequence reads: CASSLSRGGGLDTGELFF. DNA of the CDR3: TGTGCCAGCAGTTTATCGAGGGGTGGGGGGCTGGACACCGGGGAGCTGTTTTTT.

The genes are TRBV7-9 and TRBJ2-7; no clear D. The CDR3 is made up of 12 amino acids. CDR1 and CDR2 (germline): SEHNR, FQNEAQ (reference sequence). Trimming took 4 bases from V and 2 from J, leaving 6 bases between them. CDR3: CASSSPPYEQYF. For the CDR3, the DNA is TGTGCCAGCAGCTCCCCCCCCTACGAGCAGTACTTC. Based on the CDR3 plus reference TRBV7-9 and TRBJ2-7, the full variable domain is DTGVSQNPRHKITKRGQNVTFRCDPISEHNRLYWYRQTLGQGPEFLTYFQNEAQLEKSRLLSDRFSAERPKGSFSTLEIQRTEQGDSAMYLCASSSPPYEQYFGPGTRLTVT.

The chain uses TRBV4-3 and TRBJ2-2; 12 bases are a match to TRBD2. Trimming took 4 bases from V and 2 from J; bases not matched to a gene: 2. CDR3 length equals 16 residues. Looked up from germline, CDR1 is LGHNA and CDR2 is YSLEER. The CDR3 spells CASSPGLAGNTGELFF. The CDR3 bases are TGCGCCAGCAGCCCGGGACTAGCGGGCAACACCGGGGAGCTGTTTTTT.

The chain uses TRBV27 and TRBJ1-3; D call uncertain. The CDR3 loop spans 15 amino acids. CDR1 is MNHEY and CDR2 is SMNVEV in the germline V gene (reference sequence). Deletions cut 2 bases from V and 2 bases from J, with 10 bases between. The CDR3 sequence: CASSLEGGTGNTIYF. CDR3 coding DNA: TGTGCCAGCAGTTTAGAGGGAGGCACTGGAAACACCATATATTTT.

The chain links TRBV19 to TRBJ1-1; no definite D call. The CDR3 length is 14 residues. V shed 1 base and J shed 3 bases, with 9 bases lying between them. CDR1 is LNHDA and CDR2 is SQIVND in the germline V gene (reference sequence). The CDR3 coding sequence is TGTGCCAGTAGTATAGCGGGCAGCTACACTGAAGCTTTCTTT. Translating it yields CASSIAGSYTEAFF. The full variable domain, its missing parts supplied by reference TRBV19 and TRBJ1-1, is DGGITQSPKYLFRKEGQNVTLSCEQNLNHDAMYWYRQDPGQGLRLIYYSQIVNDFQKGDIAEGYSVSREKKESFPLTVTSAQKNPTAFYLCASSIAGSYTEAFFGQGTRLTVV.

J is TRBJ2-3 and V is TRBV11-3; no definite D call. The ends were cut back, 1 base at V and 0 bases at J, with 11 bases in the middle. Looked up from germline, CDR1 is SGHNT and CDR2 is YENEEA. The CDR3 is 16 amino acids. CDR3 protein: CASSLVGLGSTDTQYF. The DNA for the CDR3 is TGTGCCAGCAGCTTAGTGGGCTTGGGGAGCACAGATACGCAGTATTTT.

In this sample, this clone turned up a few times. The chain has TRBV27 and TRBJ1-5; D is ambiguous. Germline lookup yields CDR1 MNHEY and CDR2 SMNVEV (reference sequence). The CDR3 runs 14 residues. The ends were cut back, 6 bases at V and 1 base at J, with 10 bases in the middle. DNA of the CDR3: TGTGCCAGCAGGCCCGGGGTGAGCAATCAGCCCCAGCATTTT. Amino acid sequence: CASRPGVSNQPQHF.

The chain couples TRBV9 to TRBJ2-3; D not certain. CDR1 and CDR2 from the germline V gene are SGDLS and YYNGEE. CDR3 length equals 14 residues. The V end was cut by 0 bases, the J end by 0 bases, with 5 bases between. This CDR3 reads CASSVGTSTDTQYF. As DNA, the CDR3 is TGTGCCAGCAGCGTAGGTACTAGCACAGATACGCAGTATTTT.

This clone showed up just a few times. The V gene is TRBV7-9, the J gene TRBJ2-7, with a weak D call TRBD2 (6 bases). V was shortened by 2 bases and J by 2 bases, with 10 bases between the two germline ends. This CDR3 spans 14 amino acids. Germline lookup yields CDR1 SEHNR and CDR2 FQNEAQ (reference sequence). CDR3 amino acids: CASSLRDWTYEQYF. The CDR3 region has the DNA TGTGCCAGCAGCTTACGGGACTGGACCTACGAGCAGTACTTC.

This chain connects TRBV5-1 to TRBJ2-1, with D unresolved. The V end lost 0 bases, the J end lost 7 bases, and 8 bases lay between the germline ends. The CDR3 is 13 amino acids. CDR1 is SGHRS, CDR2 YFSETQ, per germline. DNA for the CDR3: TGCGCCAGCAGCTTGGACTTCCTTAATGAGCAGTTCTTC. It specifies CASSLDFLNEQFF. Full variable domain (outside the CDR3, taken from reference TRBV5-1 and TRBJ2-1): KAGVTQTPRYLIKTRGQQVTLSCSPISGHRSVSWYQQTPGQGLQFLFEYFSETQRNKGNFPGRFSGRQFSNSRSEMNVSTLELGDSALYLCASSLDFLNEQFFGPGTRLTVL.